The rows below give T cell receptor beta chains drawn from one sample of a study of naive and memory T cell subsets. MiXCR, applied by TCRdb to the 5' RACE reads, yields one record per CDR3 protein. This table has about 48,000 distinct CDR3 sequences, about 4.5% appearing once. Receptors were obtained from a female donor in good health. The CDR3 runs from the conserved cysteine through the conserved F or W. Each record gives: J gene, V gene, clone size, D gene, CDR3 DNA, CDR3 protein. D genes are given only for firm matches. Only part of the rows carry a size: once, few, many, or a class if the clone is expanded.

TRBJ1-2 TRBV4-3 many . TGCGCCAGCAGCCATAGGGGGAACGACTATGGCTACACCTTC CASSHRGNDYGYTF
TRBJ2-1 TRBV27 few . TGTGCCAGCAGTTGGACCGGGACTGGCTCCTACAATGAGCAGTTCTTC CASSWTGTGSYNEQFF
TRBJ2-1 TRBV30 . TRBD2 TGTGCCTGGACTATAGGGACTAGCGGGAGTAGGCAGTTATTC CAWTIGTSGSRQLF
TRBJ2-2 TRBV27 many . TGTGCCAGCAGTTTTTTGGGGAACACCGGGGAGCTGTTTTTT CASSFLGNTGELFF
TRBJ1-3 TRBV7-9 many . TGTGCCAGCAGCTTAAAGGGGATCGGGGGCTCTGGAAACACCATATATTTT CASSLKGIGGSGNTIYF
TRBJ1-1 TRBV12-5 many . TGTGCTAGTGGTTTTTCCCTTAGTAGGCGGGGAGCTTTCTTT CASGFSLSRRGAFF
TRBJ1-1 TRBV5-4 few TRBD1 TGTGCCAGCAGCTTGACAGGGGGGGACACTGAAGCTTTCTTT CASSLTGGDTEAFF
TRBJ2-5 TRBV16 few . TGTGCCAGCAGCCAATCGGGTCAGCCCCAAGAGACCCAGTACTTC CASSQSGQPQETQYF
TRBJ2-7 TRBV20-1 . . TGCAGTGCTACCCTAAGTGGGGGGGCCTCCTACGAGCAGTACTTC CSATLSGGASYEQYF
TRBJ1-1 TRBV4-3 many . TGCGCCAGCAGCCAAGATCCGACAGGAGGCACTGAAGCTTTCTTT CASSQDPTGGTEAFF
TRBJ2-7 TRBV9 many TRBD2 TGTGCCAGCAGCCCCCGGGGGGTTGGGTCCTACGAGCAGTACTTC CASSPRGVGSYEQYF
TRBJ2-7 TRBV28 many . TGTGCCAGCAGTGCCACTTCTAGCGCCCAGACCTACGAGCAGTACTTC CASSATSSAQTYEQYF